The table lists the clone carrying this T cell receptor (beta chain) with a few counts. Its antigen is not identified. With the read ending 3 residues before the CDR3 end, the germline J gene is used to fill in that end. These data come from a study of T cell clonality in common variable immunodeficiency. Study-wide points: CVID subjects had higher TCRbeta clonality than healthy controls, most marked in about a third. Shared TCRbeta clones were fewer between CVID subjects than controls.

Both groups were predominantly of Caucasian heritage. Germline V CDR1 and CDR2: KGHSH, LQKENI. This CDR3 contains 14 residues. Trimming at V came to 3 bases and at J to 5 bases, leaving 5 bases not matched to a gene. The protocol was immunoSEQ multiplex PCR, while the TCRdb copy is restricted to in-frame clones and leaves out a portion. Captured here are around 45,000 clones, none seen once; the top ten comprise under 11%. The material sequenced was peripheral blood mononuclear cells. The TCR sequence derives from a person aged 18 to 75 in good health. The genes are TRBV18 and TRBJ2-7, with TRBD1 matching over 9 bases. CDR3 loop: CASSPGQGYHEQYF. The DNA read from the CDR3 is TGTGCCAGCTCACCCGGACAGGGGTACCACGAG.